Included here is one T cell receptor (beta chain) sequence, with context. This sample is drawn from a study of blood T cell repertoires in COVID-19. Study background: Some COVID-19 samples were acute and others convalescent; all came from the United States, Italy and Spain. The analysed material was cDNA or gDNA that came from T cells, B-cell-depleted T cells, or PBMCs.

The CDR3 is 18 residues long. Trimming stripped 3 bases from V and 1 base from J, with 18 bases between. Germline V gene data show CDR1 as MGHDK and CDR2 as SYGVNS. This table comes from immunoSEQ multiplex PCR, and its TCRdb copy is limited to in-frame clones, with some not included. The sample consists of 300,000 to 400,000 clones, 65% to 90% of them appearing once. The clonotype was recovered from a human donor in a cohort sampled during active COVID-19. The genes are TRBV25-1 and TRBJ2-2, with D perhaps matching TRBD2 (5 bases). Input material: peripheral blood. The CDR3 DNA follows: TGTGCCAGCAGTGAGCCCCCCCAGCGGAACGGGAACACCGGGGAGCTGTTTTTT. Translating gives CASSEPPQRNGNTGELFF.